A selection of T cell receptor beta chains follows, all from one sample in a study of cytomegalovirus exposure and HLA in healthy donors. Sequencing was performed with immunoSEQ multiplex PCR; in TCRdb, only in-frame clones are kept and a portion is missing. The profile covers 170,000 or so clones, with under 90% appearing a single time and approximately 1.9% taken by the ten largest. The sample taken for sequencing was PBMCs. These TCRs come from a man between 18 and 29 years old in good health and CMV-seronegative. Each CDR3 is given with its conserved first and last residue.

J gene,CDR3 length,V gene,CDR3 protein
TRBJ1-2,15,TRBV13,CASSATGEPNYGYTF
TRBJ2-3,13,TRBV15,CATSRVLTDTQYF
TRBJ2-2,17,TRBV12-5,CASGLPPAAGNTGELFF
TRBJ2-1,16,TRBV4-3,CASSQDRLADYNEQFF
TRBJ2-7,17,TRBV7-9,CSSSLGGTSGRTYEQYF
TRBJ2-1,15,TRBV7-9,CASSSGQVSYNEQFF
TRBJ2-7,16,TRBV2,CASRGPSGASSYEQYF
TRBJ2-3,15,TRBV5-1,CASLPGHISTDTQYF
TRBJ2-7,14,TRBV6-1,CASSGTSGGYEQYF
TRBJ2-1,14,TRBV6-1,CASSPMDSPNEQFF
TRBJ2-7,13,TRBV5-4,CASSLTGGDEQYF
TRBJ1-1,13,TRBV6-5,CASSYSRRVEAFF
TRBJ2-3,15,TRBV6-1,CASSGTSGGRDTQYF
TRBJ2-1,16,TRBV2,CASSEGVAGAYNEQFF
TRBJ1-5,13,TRBV27,CASSLHRNQPQHF
TRBJ1-6,15,TRBV27,CASSLGGAGPPPLHF